The sequence of this TCR beta chain was determined in a study of T cell repertoires in aging, cancer and after chemotherapy. At the level of the study: Glioblastoma patients receiving temozolomide-based therapy gave paired samples before and after chemotherapy.

This clonotype appeared a few times. The antigen remains undetermined. Notes on the study in general: Median generation probability rose over the chemotherapy interval in each cancer cohort, suggesting rebound thymic output.

Rearranged V-D-J TRB sequences were amplified with a mixed TRB-A/B primer pool. MiXCR, applied by TCRdb to the multiplex PCR reads, yields one record per CDR3 protein. The sample yields roughly 3,100 distinct CDR3 sequences, about a fifth seen once. Germline CDR1 is KGHDR and CDR2 is SFDVKD. The CDR3 covers 16 residues. V lost 4 bases, J lost 0 bases, and 12 bases lay in between. Amplification of TCR beta used genomic DNA extracted from peripheral blood. This clonotype originated in a human donor with a solid tumor. What was sequenced was blood. The chain recombines TRBV24-1 with TRBJ2-1, with a weak D call TRBD2 (6 bases). As DNA, the CDR3 is TGTGCCACCAGTGACCCCGGGACTGGCTCCTACAATGAGCAGTTCTTC. Translating gives CATSDPGTGSYNEQFF.